This is a list of T cell receptor beta chains from one sample in a study of T cell responses to AZD1222 COVID-19 vaccine. TCRdb's copy holds only in-frame clones and misses some; the assay was immunoSEQ multiplex PCR. This sample has about 82,000 clones, with around 90% found just once. Here the sequenced sample was peripheral blood, taken on day 0 of AZD1222 vaccination. All receptors come from an adult in good health. Both conserved end residues are part of each CDR3. The order of the fields is D gene, J gene, V gene, clone size, CDR3 protein, CDR3 DNA. A D gene is named only where the DNA matches it firmly. A row's size may be missing; if present it is once, few, many or a size class.

. TRBJ2-3 TRBV7-3 . CASSLSRASGTQYF TGTGCCAGCAGCTTATCAAGGGCGAGTGGTACGCAGTATTTT
TRBD2 TRBJ2-1 TRBV19 once CASSISGGPYNEQFF TGTGCCAGTAGTATATCGGGGGGGCCATACAATGAGCAGTTCTTC
. TRBJ2-2 TRBV6-5 few CASRGILRGTGELFF TGTGCCAGCAGGGGAATTCTCCGGGGGACCGGGGAGCTGTTTTTT
TRBD1 TRBJ1-2 TRBV19 . CASIAPGGLRGYTF TGTGCCAGTATCGCCCCAGGGGGACTTCGGGGCTACACCTTC
. TRBJ2-7 TRBV2 once CARQGVGYEQYF TGTGCCAGACAAGGGGTCGGATACGAGCAGTACTTC
. TRBJ2-3 TRBV5-5 . CASSLDRTDTQYF TGTGCCAGCAGCTTGGACAGGACAGATACGCAGTATTTT
. TRBJ1-2 TRBV20-1 . CSAREGNGYTF TGCAGTGCTAGAGAAGGGAATGGCTACACCTTC
. TRBJ1-2 TRBV30 . CAWSAPEHNYGYTF TGTGCCTGGAGTGCCCCGGAACATAACTATGGCTACACCTTC
. TRBJ2-6 TRBV5-1 once CASSLTVPSGANVLTF TGCGCCAGCAGCTTGACAGTTCCCTCTGGGGCCAACGTCCTGACTTTC
. TRBJ1-1 TRBV4-1 . CASSHPASIAGTEAFF TGCGCCAGCAGCCACCCCGCCTCTATAGCGGGCACTGAAGCTTTCTTT
. TRBJ1-2 TRBV28 . CASSLSQTGSYGYTF TGTGCCAGCAGTTTATCTCAGACAGGTTCCTATGGCTACACCTTC
TRBD2 TRBJ2-7 TRBV7-9 . CASSSGLAGGSYEQYF TGTGCCAGCAGCTCCGGACTAGCGGGGGGTTCCTACGAGCAGTACTTC
TRBD1 TRBJ1-1 TRBV2 . CASSRQGVNTEAFF TGTGCCAGCAGTCGACAGGGCGTGAACACTGAAGCTTTCTTT
. TRBJ1-3 TRBV12-1 . CASSSRVFTGNTIYF TGTGCCAGCAGCTCCAGGGTGTTTACTGGAAACACCATATATTTT
TRBD1 TRBJ1-5 TRBV7-8 . CASSFDRGNQPQHF TGTGCCAGCAGCTTCGACAGGGGGAATCAGCCCCAGCATTTT
. TRBJ1-2 TRBV7-9 . CASSSPGGVHGYTF TGTGCCAGCAGCTCGCCAGGTGGGGTTCATGGCTACACCTTC
TRBD1 TRBJ1-2 TRBV6-2/TRBV6-3 . CASSYRDRGRYYGYTF TGTGCCAGCAGTTATAGGGACAGGGGAAGATACTATGGCTACACCTTC
. TRBJ1-4 TRBV5-1 few CASSFSEGEKLFF TGCGCCAGCAGCTTCTCGGAGGGCGAAAAACTGTTTTTT
. TRBJ1-2 TRBV11-2 . CASSQENYGYTF TGTGCCAGCAGCCAGGAGAACTATGGCTACACCTTC
TRBD1 TRBJ2-2 TRBV2 . CASSLLGQGAWNTGELFF TGTGCCAGCAGTCTACTAGGACAGGGGGCTTGGAACACCGGGGAGCTGTTTTTT
. TRBJ1-5 TRBV11-3 . CASSLGGSSQPQHF TGTGCCAGCAGCTTAGGGGGCAGTAGTCAGCCCCAGCATTTT
. TRBJ1-1 TRBV27 . CASKYTGHTEAFF TGTGCCAGCAAGTATACAGGACACACTGAAGCTTTCTTT
. TRBJ2-3 TRBV6-5 . CASSYSGDPREDTQYF TGTGCCAGCAGTTACTCGGGGGACCCGAGGGAGGATACGCAGTATTTT
. TRBJ2-5 TRBV30 . CAWSVPGSFQETQYF TGTGCCTGGAGTGTACCCGGGTCTTTCCAAGAGACCCAGTACTTC
. TRBJ2-3 TRBV7-3 . CASSLGGYQGVDTQYF TGTGCCAGCAGCTTAGGCGGTTACCAAGGAGTAGATACGCAGTATTTT
. TRBJ1-1 TRBV30 . CAWSVSQNTEAFF TGTGCCTGGAGTGTATCTCAAAACACTGAAGCTTTCTTT
. TRBJ2-1 TRBV18 . CASSHTGEGPNNEQFF TGTGCCAGCTCACACACAGGTGAAGGTCCAAACAATGAGCAGTTCTTC
. TRBJ2-7 TRBV5-6 . CASSFLYLQYEQYF TGTGCCAGCAGCTTTCTATATTTACAGTACGAGCAGTACTTC
. TRBJ2-5 TRBV12-5 . CASGNTVQETQYF TGTGCTAGTGGTAACACGGTTCAAGAGACCCAGTACTTC
. TRBJ1-5 TRBV4-1 . CASSQDEFQPQHF TGCGCCAGCAGCCAAGATGAATTTCAGCCCCAGCATTTT
. TRBJ1-5 TRBV28 . CASSAEGQGKVYQPQHF TGTGCCAGCAGTGCCGAGGGACAAGGGAAGGTTTATCAGCCCCAGCATTTT
. TRBJ1-2 TRBV7-2 . CASRGDSNYGYTF TGTGCCAGCAGGGGTGACAGTAACTATGGCTACACCTTC
TRBD1 TRBJ2-5 TRBV7-9 . CASTYGTAQETQYF TGTGCCAGCACCTATGGGACAGCACAAGAGACCCAGTACTTC
. TRBJ1-5 TRBV12-3/TRBV12-4 . CASSSLASGPQHF TGTGCCAGCAGCTCCCTTGCCTCGGGGCCCCAGCATTTT
. TRBJ1-2 TRBV6-5 . CASRSQVLDYGYTF TGTGCCAGCAGGTCACAGGTCCTAGACTATGGCTACACCTTC
. TRBJ2-5 TRBV10-2 . CASMVRELPYQETQYF TGCGCCAGCATGGTCCGGGAACTACCGTACCAAGAGACCCAGTACTTC
. TRBJ1-2 TRBV5-4 few CASSNTGIYGYTF TGTGCCAGCAGTAATACAGGGATCTATGGCTACACCTTC
. TRBJ2-1 TRBV11-1 . CASSLARNNEQFF TGTGCCAGCAGCTTAGCGCGGAACAATGAGCAGTTCTTC
. TRBJ2-7 TRBV7-2 . CASSLRVTLSSYEQYF TGTGCCAGCAGCTTAAGGGTCACCCTGAGCTCCTACGAGCAGTACTTC
TRBD2 TRBJ2-7 TRBV27 . CASSYVLASYYEQYF TGTGCCAGCAGTTATGTACTAGCGAGTTACTACGAGCAGTACTTC
. TRBJ2-7 TRBV7-9 . CASSLDGSSYEQYF TGTGCCAGCAGCTTAGATGGCAGCTCCTACGAGCAGTACTTC
. TRBJ1-3 TRBV27 . CASKGVSGNTIYF TGTGCCAGCAAGGGAGTCTCTGGAAACACCATATATTTT
TRBD1 TRBJ1-1 TRBV2 . CASSFRDRNTEAFF TGTGCCAGCAGTTTCCGGGACAGAAACACTGAAGCTTTCTTT
. TRBJ1-3 TRBV5-1 few CASSLESANPGNTIYF TGCGCCAGCAGCTTGGAAAGTGCGAACCCTGGAAACACCATATATTTT
. TRBJ1-5 TRBV6-2/TRBV6-3 . CASSDEGLWNQPQHF TGTGCCAGCAGCGACGAGGGGTTGTGGAATCAGCCCCAGCATTTT
TRBD1 TRBJ1-5 TRBV2 once CASTGGQGVDQPQHF TGTGCCAGCACGGGGGGCCAGGGGGTAGATCAGCCCCAGCATTTT
. TRBJ1-2 TRBV5-4 . CASSPVTRPNYGYTF TGTGCCAGCAGCCCCGTTACCAGGCCTAACTATGGCTACACCTTC
TRBD1 TRBJ1-5 TRBV2 . CASRTTGGAGQPQHF TGTGCCAGCAGAACAACAGGGGGCGCGGGTCAGCCCCAGCATTTT